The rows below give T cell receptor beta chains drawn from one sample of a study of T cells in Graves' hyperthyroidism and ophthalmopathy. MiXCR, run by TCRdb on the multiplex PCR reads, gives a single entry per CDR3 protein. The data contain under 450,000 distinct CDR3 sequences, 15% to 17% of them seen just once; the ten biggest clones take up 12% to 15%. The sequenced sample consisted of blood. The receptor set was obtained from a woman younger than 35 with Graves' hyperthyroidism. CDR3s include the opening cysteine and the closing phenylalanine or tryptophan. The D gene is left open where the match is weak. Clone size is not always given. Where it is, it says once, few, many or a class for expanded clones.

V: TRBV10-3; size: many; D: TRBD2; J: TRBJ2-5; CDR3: CAIAQTSGGQETQYF; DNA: TGTGCCATCGCCCAGACTAGCGGGGGCCAAGAGACCCAGTACTTC
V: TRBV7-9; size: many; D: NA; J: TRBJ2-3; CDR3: CASSLDVSGASSTDTQYF; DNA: TGTGCCAGCAGCTTAGACGTCTCCGGCGCATCTAGCACAGATACGCAGTATTTT
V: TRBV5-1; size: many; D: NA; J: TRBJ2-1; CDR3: CASSLHYIGYNEQFF; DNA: TGCGCCAGCAGCCTACACTACATCGGTTACAATGAGCAGTTCTTC
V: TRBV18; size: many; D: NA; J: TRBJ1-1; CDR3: CASSPHQDSPEAFF; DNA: TGTGCCAGCTCACCTCATCAGGATTCGCCTGAAGCTTTCTTT
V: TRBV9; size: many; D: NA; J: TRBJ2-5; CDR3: CASSPGLEGAQYF; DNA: TGTGCCAGCAGCCCTGGACTGGAAGGAGCCCAGTACTTC
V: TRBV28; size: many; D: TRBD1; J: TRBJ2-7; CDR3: CASRSGTGSLYEQYF; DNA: TGTGCCAGCAGGTCCGGGACAGGGAGTCTCTACGAGCAGTACTTC
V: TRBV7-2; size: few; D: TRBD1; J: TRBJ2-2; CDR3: CASSLAGQIIGELFF; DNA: TGTGCCAGCAGCTTAGCGGGACAGATCATCGGGGAGCTGTTTTTT
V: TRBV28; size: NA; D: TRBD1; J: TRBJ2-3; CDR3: CASSPPRQGRNTDTQYF; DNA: TGTGCCAGCAGTCCCCCTCGACAGGGCCGAAACACAGATACGCAGTATTTT
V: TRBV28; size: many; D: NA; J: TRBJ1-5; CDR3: CASSLGFQGTQPQHF; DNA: TGTGCCAGCAGTTTAGGGTTCCAGGGAACTCAGCCCCAGCATTTT
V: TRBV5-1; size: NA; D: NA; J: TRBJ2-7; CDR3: CASTLTPSQGSEQYF; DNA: TGCGCCAGCACCCTAACGCCCAGCCAGGGTTCCGAGCAGTACTTC
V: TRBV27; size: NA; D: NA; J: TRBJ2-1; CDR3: CASSLTPGTYNEQFF; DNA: TGTGCCAGCAGTCTAACCCCGGGAACCTACAATGAGCAGTTCTTC
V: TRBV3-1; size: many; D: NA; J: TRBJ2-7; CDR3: CASSNQRAGLDYEQYF; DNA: TGTGCCAGCAGCAATCAGAGGGCCGGCCTTGATTACGAGCAGTACTTC
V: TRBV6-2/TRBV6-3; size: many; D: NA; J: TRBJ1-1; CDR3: CASTQNTEAFF; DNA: TGTGCCAGCACGCAGAACACTGAAGCTTTCTTT
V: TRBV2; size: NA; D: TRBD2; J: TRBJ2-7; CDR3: CASSEGLAGGNEQYF; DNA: TGTGCCAGCAGTGAGGGACTAGCGGGAGGGAACGAGCAGTACTTC
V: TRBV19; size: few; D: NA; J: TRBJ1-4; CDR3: CASSRSTEKLFF; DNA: TGTGCCAGTAGTCGTTCGACCGAAAAACTGTTTTTT
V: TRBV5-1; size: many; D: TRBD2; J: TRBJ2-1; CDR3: CASSGGLAGVSSYNEQFF; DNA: TGCGCCAGCAGCGGTGGACTAGCGGGAGTTAGCTCCTACAATGAGCAGTTCTTC
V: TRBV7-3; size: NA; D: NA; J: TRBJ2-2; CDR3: CASSLTSWNYPQGELFF; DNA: TGTGCCAGCAGCTTAACGTCGTGGAACTATCCCCAAGGGGAGCTGTTTTTT
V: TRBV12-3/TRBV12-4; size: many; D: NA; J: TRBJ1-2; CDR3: CASKVEGRRTGYGYTF; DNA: TGTGCCAGCAAAGTGGAAGGACGGCGCACCGGTTATGGCTACACCTTC
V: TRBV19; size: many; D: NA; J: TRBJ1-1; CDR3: CATRAGGTEAFF; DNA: TGTGCCACCCGTGCGGGGGGCACTGAAGCTTTCTTT
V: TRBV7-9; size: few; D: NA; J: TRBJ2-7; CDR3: CASSLPDGGLYEQYF; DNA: TGTGCCAGCAGCTTACCCGATGGAGGGCTCTACGAGCAGTACTTC
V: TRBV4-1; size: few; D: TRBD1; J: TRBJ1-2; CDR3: CASSQEGQHNYGYTF; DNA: TGCGCCAGCAGCCAAGAGGGACAGCATAACTATGGCTACACCTTC
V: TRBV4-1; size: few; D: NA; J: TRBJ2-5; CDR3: CASSLRWGAGTQYF; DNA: TGCGCCAGCAGCCTCCGCTGGGGGGCCGGGACCCAGTACTTC
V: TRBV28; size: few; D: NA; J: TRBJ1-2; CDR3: CASSLGTPNRKGYTF; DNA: TGTGCCAGCAGCCTAGGGACACCGAATAGGAAGGGCTACACCTTC
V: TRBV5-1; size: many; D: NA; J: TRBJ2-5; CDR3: CASRIGPGSPETQYF; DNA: TGCGCCAGTAGGATAGGACCTGGCTCGCCGGAGACCCAGTACTTC
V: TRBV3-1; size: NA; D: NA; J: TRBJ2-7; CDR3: CASSQDRLNYEQYF; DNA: TGTGCCAGCAGCCAAGATCGATTGAACTACGAGCAGTACTTC
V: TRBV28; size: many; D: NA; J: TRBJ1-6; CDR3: CASSSRVGTLSPLHF; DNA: TGTGCCAGCAGTTCCCGGGTAGGGACCCTTTCACCCCTCCACTTT
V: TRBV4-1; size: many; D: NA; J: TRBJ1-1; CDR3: CASSQPYRDTEAFF; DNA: TGCGCCAGCAGCCAGCCCTACAGGGACACTGAAGCTTTCTTT
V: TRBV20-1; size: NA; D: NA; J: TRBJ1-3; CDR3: CSARQSSSGNTIYF; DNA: TGCAGTGCTAGACAGTCGAGCTCTGGAAACACCATATATTTT
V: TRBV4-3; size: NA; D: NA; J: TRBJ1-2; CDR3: CASSQDRDNGYTF; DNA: TGCGCCAGCAGCCAAGATAGGGACAATGGCTACACCTTC
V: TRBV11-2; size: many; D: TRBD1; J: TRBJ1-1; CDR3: CASSPIWGQGNTEAFF; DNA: TGTGCCAGCAGCCCCATATGGGGACAGGGGAACACTGAAGCTTTCTTT
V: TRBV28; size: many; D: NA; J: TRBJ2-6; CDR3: CASLSWGSGANVLTF; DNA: TGTGCCAGCCTCTCTTGGGGCTCTGGGGCCAACGTCCTGACTTTC
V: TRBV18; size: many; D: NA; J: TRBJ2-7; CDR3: CASSPSVHYEQYF; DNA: TGTGCCAGCTCACCGTCAGTGCACTACGAGCAGTACTTC